The rows below give T cell receptor beta chains drawn from one sample of a study of blood T cell repertoires in COVID-19. Produced via immunoSEQ multiplex PCR; TCRdb's table is partial and in-frame only. This sample has a few hundred thousand clones, with nearly 90% found just once. Sequencing was performed on PBMCs or T cells enriched from blood (not recorded which). The receptors were sampled from a man aged 25 to 40 who had been exposed to COVID-19. CDR3s include the opening cysteine and the closing phenylalanine or tryptophan.

len | v_gene | CDR3aa
18 | TRBV27 | CASSLSFQGISYNSPLHF
14 | TRBV2 | CATGGAVRNQPQHF
16 | TRBV7-9 | CASSLKLAGVSDTQYF
14 | TRBV2 | CASTLRQGTYGYTF
14 | TRBV27 | CASSPQRGAGELFF
11 | TRBV19 | CASQRNTEAFF
15 | TRBV28 | CASSVRSGGAWSLHF
16 | TRBV5-6 | CASSLVPGQYQETQYF
15 | TRBV6-5 | CASSVRTGPNEKLFF
19 | TRBV18 | CASSPRGPGQGVSHYGYTF
15 | TRBV19 | CASKGGGAGHSPLHF
17 | TRBV6-1 | CASSELGGADLIYEQYF
13 | TRBV11-1 | CASSLAGFNEQFF
15 | TRBV19 | CASSIERGRSNEQFF
16 | TRBV7-9 | CASSLLLRGGAYTQYF
18 | TRBV7-2 | CASSLALAGGRGYNEQFF
15 | TRBV15 | CATSRGQGGYYEQYF
10 | TRBV19 | CATGFEKLFF
15 | TRBV6-4 | CASSILAGSTDTQYF
15 | TRBV6-5 | CATSTWGGVTGELFF
14 | TRBV5-6 | CASSRAGLDQPQHF
16 | TRBV5-1 | CASTGRGGLYQETQYF
15 | TRBV5-1 | CASSLGTGGQSPLHF
17 | TRBV4-1 | CASSQKSRLIGAGELFF
15 | TRBV2 | CASSLGGGLGETQYF
14 | TRBV6-2/TRBV6-3 | CASSWGQAYYEQYF
15 | TRBV7-8 | CASSLEVARNSPLHF